The entry below gives a single T cell receptor (beta chain) sequence along with its context. The entry originates in a study of blood T cell repertoires in COVID-19. In the study overall: Sources were T cells, B-cell-depleted T cells, or PBMCs; the material itself was cDNA or gDNA.

Study processing details: Amplified reference gene primers provided the basis for estimating nucleated cell counts. Here immunoSEQ multiplex PCR was the method, and the copy in TCRdb shows in-frame clones only, minus some. V and J calls and clone size are those listed in that table; D and trimming were worked out from the DNA. The sample consists of roughly 88,000 clones, about 93% of them appearing once. The germline gives CDR1 SGHNT, CDR2 YYREEE (reference sequence). V was clipped by 4 bases and J by 12 bases, with 20 bases between them. CDR3 length equals 14 residues. The chain links TRBV5-4 to TRBJ2-1, with D possibly matching TRBD2 (5 bases). The origin of this receptor is a woman in her 50s in a cohort sampled during active COVID-19. Sequencing used peripheral blood. The DNA of the CDR3 is TGTGCCAGCAGCCCCTTGGGAGAGATGGTGGGGCAGTTCTTC. Amino acid sequence: CASSPLGEMVGQFF. Full variable domain (outside the CDR3, taken from reference TRBV5-4 and TRBJ2-1): ETGVTQSPTHLIKTRGQQVTLRCSSQSGHNTVSWYQQALGQGPQFIFQYYREEENGRGNFPPRFSGLQFPNYSSELNVNALELDDSALYLCASSPLGEMVGQFFGPGTRLTVL.